The 23 T cell receptor beta chains below come from one sample, sequenced in a study of blood T cell repertoires in COVID-19. Profiling relied on immunoSEQ multiplex PCR, and the TCRdb table lists in-frame clones only, not all of them. The sample consists of around 180,000 clones, under 80% of them appearing once. The source material was PBMCs or T cells enriched from blood (not recorded which). These receptors were obtained from a woman aged 50 to 60 with acute COVID-19.

This chain joins TRBV27 and TRBJ1-1, with D perhaps TRBD1 (5 bases). Trimming took 5 bases from V and 11 from J, leaving 18 bases between them. Germline V gene sequence: CDR1 MNHEY, CDR2 SMNVEV (reference sequence). The CDR3 runs 13 residues. CDR3 bases: TGTGCCAGCAGTCTCTCGGACCCCCGGGGGGCTTTCTTT. Translation: CASSLSDPRGAFF.

The chain carries TRBV3-1 (or the pseudogene TRBV3-2) and TRBJ1-2; no definite D call. Germline CDR1 reads LGHDT; CDR2 reads YNNKEL (reference sequence). The CDR3 loop spans 16 amino acids. V was shortened by 0 bases and J by 0 bases, with 11 bases between the two germline ends. This CDR3 is CASSQDLGRTNYGYTF. CDR3 nucleotides: TGTGCCAGCAGCCAAGATTTGGGCAGGACTAACTATGGCTACACCTTC.

This clone appeared a few times. The chain is built from TRBV6-5 and TRBJ1-2, with 8 bases lining up with TRBD1. Losses at the gene ends were 11 bases for V and 1 base for J; bases not matched to a gene: 9. CDR3 length: 14 residues. Per germline, CDR1 MNHEY and CDR2 SVGAGI. CDR3 sequence reads: CAGKPTGDNYGYTF. CDR3 in DNA: TGTGCCGGAAAACCGACAGGGGATAACTATGGCTACACCTTC.

The chain couples TRBV11-2 to TRBJ2-7; D ambiguous. The V gene's germline CDR1 is SGHAT and CDR2 FQNNGV. V lost 1 base to trimming and J lost 0 bases, with 4 bases between them. The CDR3 contains 13 residues. CDR3 protein: CASSLASSYEQYV. Written as DNA, the CDR3 is TGTGCCAGCAGCTTAGCCAGCTCCTACGAGCAGTACGTC.

The CDR3 DNA is TGTGCCAGCAGTTACTCCGGCGGGGGGGCCCCAGATACGCAGTATTTT. Translating gives CASSYSGGGAPDTQYF. The chain is built from TRBV6-5 and TRBJ2-3; TRBD2 matches at 9 bases. V lost 0 bases to trimming and J lost 4 bases; unmatched junction nucleotides: 5. The germline gives CDR1 MNHEY, CDR2 SVGAGI. The CDR3 covers 16 residues.

The chain links TRBV2 to TRBJ1-1; no clear D. The CDR3 covers 13 residues. Trimming took 4 bases from V and 5 from J, leaving 11 bases between them. The germline V gene encodes CDR1 SNHLY and CDR2 FYNNEI. CDR3 region: CASSAVAGTEAFF. CDR3 bases: TGTGCCAGCAGTGCAGTTGCGGGAACTGAAGCTTTCTTT.

This chain links TRBV5-3 with TRBJ1-2; TRBD1 might be the D (6 bases). TRBV5-3 is recorded as an ORF, its role being uncertain. The ends were cut back, 4 bases at V and 5 bases at J, with 15 bases in the middle. The CDR3 has 14 residues. The CDR3 loop is CARSPPTGKYGYTF. The CDR3 region has the DNA TGTGCCAGAAGCCCCCCTACAGGGAAGTATGGCTACACCTTC.

This clone was recorded only once. The chain has TRBV7-2 and TRBJ1-5; possibly TRBD1 for D (5 bases). This CDR3 comprises 16 residues. Trimming removed 1 base at V and 6 bases at J, with 16 bases between. The germline V gene has CDR1 SGHTA and CDR2 FQGNSA. CDR3 sequence reads: CASSLESGRVSQPQHF. The CDR3 DNA is TGTGCCAGCAGCTTAGAGTCCGGCAGGGTGTCTCAGCCCCAGCATTTT.

This chain joins TRBV5-1 and TRBJ2-5, with 8 bases identical to TRBD2. The CDR3 loop spans 15 amino acids. Germline V gene lookup returns CDR1 SGHRS and CDR2 YFSETQ. The V and J ends lost 4 bases and 7 bases, in that order; junction bases with no gene match: 12. This chain's CDR3 is CASSPPGLESGTQYF. For the CDR3, the DNA is TGCGCCAGCAGCCCACCGGGACTAGAGTCAGGGACCCAGTACTTC.

This clone was recorded a few times. The rearrangement joins TRBV18 to TRBJ1-1; D remains ambiguous. V was shortened by 3 bases and J by 3 bases, with 11 bases between the two germline ends. Germline V CDR1 and CDR2: KGHSH, LQKENI. The CDR3 is made up of 14 amino acids. CDR3 residues: CASSPGVGDTEAFF. CDR3 bases: TGTGCCAGCTCACCTGGGGTGGGAGACACTGAAGCTTTCTTT.

The chain recombines TRBV3-1 (or the pseudogene TRBV3-2) with TRBJ1-4, with D perhaps TRBD1 (5 bases). The CDR3 length is 14 residues. The V end was cut by 4 bases, the J end by 13 bases, with 19 bases between. Germline V gene lookup returns CDR1 LGHDT and CDR2 YNNKEL (reference sequence). The CDR3 DNA is TGTGCCAGCAGCCTCGGGGGTCCCTCGAAAGCACTGTTTTTT. Its protein product is CASSLGGPSKALFF.

This chain connects TRBV18 to TRBJ1-4; 8 positions agree with TRBD1. CDR3 size: 15 residues. The ends lost 3 bases at V and 6 bases at J; junction bases unmatched: 6. Germline V lookup: CDR1 KGHSH, CDR2 LQKENI. In DNA form, the CDR3 reads TGTGCCAGCTCACCCCCAGGGGGCAGTGATGAAAAACTGTTTTTT. The encoded protein is CASSPPGGSDEKLFF.

A single count supports this clone. The gene calls are TRBV12-2 and TRBJ2-1; the D call in the table, TRBD2, was not verified against the DNA. TRBV12-2 is a pseudogene. The CDR3 spans 16 residues. CDR3 in DNA: TGTGCAAGTCGCTCAATGACTGGAGTAGAGCACAATGAGCAGTTCTTC. Translation: CASRSMTGVEHNEQFF.

This chain joins TRBV27 and TRBJ2-2, with 9 bases identical to TRBD1. CDR1 MNHEY and CDR2 SMNVEV come from the germline V gene (reference sequence). The CDR3 sequence is 17 residues long. V shed 5 bases, J shed 6 bases, and the junction held 13 bases outside the gene matches. The CDR3 protein is CASSPTPGQGVSGELFF. The CDR3 nucleotides read TGTGCCAGCAGTCCCACTCCGGGACAGGGAGTTTCCGGGGAGCTGTTTTTT.

V gene TRBV5-4 combines with J gene TRBJ2-3; D gene ambiguous. Germline V lookup: CDR1 SGHNT, CDR2 YYREEE (reference sequence). This CDR3 comprises 14 residues. The V end was cut by 0 bases, the J end by 4 bases, with 9 bases between. The CDR3 spells CASSLGFAADTQYF. The CDR3 DNA is TGTGCCAGCAGCTTGGGGTTTGCGGCAGATACGCAGTATTTT.

This rearrangement joins TRBV7-8 to TRBJ1-5; D is undetermined. V dropped 7 bases and J dropped 1 base, with 17 bases sitting between them. CDR3 length: 16 residues. The germline V gene encodes CDR1 SGHVS and CDR2 FQNEAQ. DNA for the CDR3: TGTGCCAGCAACCTCTTCGAGGGAGGGAGCAATCAGCCCCAGCATTTT. Protein product: CASNLFEGGSNQPQHF.

The chain joins TRBV7-9 to TRBJ1-1; D remains ambiguous. Trimming pared 5 bases from V and 6 bases from J, leaving 16 bases between. Germline CDR1 SEHNR, CDR2 FQNEAQ (reference sequence). This CDR3 comprises 14 residues. The CDR3 nucleotides read TGTGCCAGCAGCCCAGACCGGGAGGCCCCTGAAGCTTTCTTT. Translating gives CASSPDREAPEAFF.

This clone was picked up a small number of times. Here the CDR3 reads CAICQGHNEQFF. CDR3 bases: TGTGCCATCTGTCAGGGCCACAATGAGCAGTTCTTC. The chain combines TRBV10-3 with TRBJ2-1; a weak D match, TRBD1 (5 bases). Germline CDR1 is ENHRY and CDR2 is SYGVKD. Trimming stripped 8 bases from V and 5 bases from J, with 10 bases between. The CDR3 spans 12 residues.

The rearrangement uses TRBV5-4 and TRBJ1-1, with D perhaps TRBD1 (6 bases). CDR3 length: 14 amino acids. From germline, CDR1 is SGHNT and CDR2 YYREEE (reference sequence). V lost 5 bases and J lost 0, with 11 bases in between. CDR3 sequence (DNA): TGTGCCAGCAGTCAATACAGGGTGAACACTGAAGCTTTCTTT. Translation gives CASSQYRVNTEAFF. The full variable domain, rest sourced from reference TRBV5-4 and TRBJ1-1, is ETGVTQSPTHLIKTRGQQVTLRCSSQSGHNTVSWYQQALGQGPQFIFQYYREEENGRGNFPPRFSGLQFPNYSSELNVNALELDDSALYLCASSQYRVNTEAFFGQGTRLTVV.

The rearrangement links TRBV14 to TRBJ2-3, with D perhaps matching TRBD2 (6 bases). CDR3 length: 14 residues. Germline CDR1 SGHDN, CDR2 FVKESK. V lost 4 bases and J lost 2, with 10 bases in between. CDR3 residues: CASSLGGLTDTQYF. The CDR3 region has the DNA TGTGCCAGCAGCCTCGGGGGTCTCACAGATACGCAGTATTTT.

CDR3 region: CASSFRLAGGPSTDTQYF. The CDR3, as DNA: TGTGCCAGCAGTTTTAGACTAGCGGGGGGCCCTAGCACAGATACGCAGTATTTT. J is TRBJ2-3 and V is TRBV13, with TRBD2 identical over 13 bases. With V trimmed by 6 bases and J by 0 bases, 9 bases remained unmatched. Germline CDR1 is PRHDT and CDR2 is FYEKMQ (reference sequence). The CDR3 covers 18 residues.

Concerning this clone: The junction differs from germline at one of its ends, possibly a read error. The V call is TRBV12-3 or TRBV12-4, the J call TRBJ1-4; D is perhaps TRBD1 (6 bases). There are 11 residues in the CDR3. CDR3 DNA: TGTGCCAGCAGCCGATTCGGGGACACTGATTTT. As protein: CASSRFGDTDF.

Turning to this clone: The sample carries other DNA sequences with the same CDR3. The V and J genes are TRBV28 and TRBJ1-2; D is unresolved. The V end was cut by 2 bases, the J end by 4 bases, with 5 bases between. From germline, CDR1 is MDHEN and CDR2 SYDVKM. CDR3 size: 12 residues. The CDR3: CASSLSSYGYTF. The DNA of the CDR3 is TGTGCCAGCAGTTTAAGTAGCTATGGCTACACCTTC.